These T cell receptor beta chains were read from a single sample in a study of blood T cell repertoires in COVID-19. Only in-frame clones appear in the TCRdb table, and some are missing; sequencing was by immunoSEQ multiplex PCR. The sample contains about 110,000 clones, roughly four fifths of which appear only once. The sequenced sample was peripheral blood. The receptors here all came from a woman aged 55 to 70 with acute or convalescent COVID-19. CDR3s include the opening cysteine and the closing phenylalanine or tryptophan. D genes are given only for firm matches. A clone size is listed for some rows: how often the clone was seen (once, few, many), or a class if it is expanded.

CDR3 DNA: TGTGCCAGTACAGCGGGGTTCACCGGCTACACCTTC; CDR3 protein: CASTAGFTGYTF; clone size: few; D gene: -; V gene: TRBV19; J gene: TRBJ1-2
CDR3 DNA: TGTGCCAGCAGCTTAGAACAGGGGAGCTCACCCCTCCACTTT; CDR3 protein: CASSLEQGSSPLHF; clone size: few; D gene: TRBD1; V gene: TRBV7-9; J gene: TRBJ1-6
CDR3 DNA: TGTGCCAGCAGTTCCGGGAGCGCGGGGACCCCAGTGCCCCAGTATTTT; CDR3 protein: CASSSGSAGTPVPQYF; clone size: -; D gene: -; V gene: TRBV6-2/TRBV6-3; J gene: TRBJ2-3
CDR3 DNA: TGTGCCAGTATCGCAGAACCACAGGGGTTTGCAACTGAAGCTTTCTTT; CDR3 protein: CASIAEPQGFATEAFF; clone size: -; D gene: TRBD1; V gene: TRBV19; J gene: TRBJ1-1
CDR3 DNA: TGTGCCAGTAGTAGTCTAGCTCACTACAATGAGCAGTTCTTC; CDR3 protein: CASSSLAHYNEQFF; clone size: -; D gene: -; V gene: TRBV19; J gene: TRBJ2-1
CDR3 DNA: TGTGCCAGCAGCTTCGGACATTCGAGCTCCTATAATTCACCCCTCCACTTT; CDR3 protein: CASSFGHSSSYNSPLHF; clone size: -; D gene: -; V gene: TRBV7-2; J gene: TRBJ1-6
CDR3 DNA: TGTGCCACCAGTGATTTAGGCGGGGGCGCAACCGGGGAGCTGTTTTTT; CDR3 protein: CATSDLGGGATGELFF; clone size: -; D gene: -; V gene: TRBV24-1; J gene: TRBJ2-2
CDR3 DNA: TGCAGCGTTCGGCAGGGGGACTTACATACTGAAGCTTTCTTT; CDR3 protein: CSVRQGDLHTEAFF; clone size: -; D gene: TRBD1; V gene: TRBV29-1; J gene: TRBJ1-1
CDR3 DNA: TGCAGTGCTATAGGGGGTGAGACCCAGTACTTC; CDR3 protein: CSAIGGETQYF; clone size: -; D gene: -; V gene: TRBV20-1; J gene: TRBJ2-5
CDR3 DNA: TGTGCCAGCAGGGCGGGACAGAGAAACACCATATATTTT; CDR3 protein: CASRAGQRNTIYF; clone size: -; D gene: TRBD1; V gene: TRBV2; J gene: TRBJ1-3
CDR3 DNA: TGTGCCAGCAGTGAGAGTCGGGGGGCCTACGAGCAGTACTTC; CDR3 protein: CASSESRGAYEQYF; clone size: -; D gene: TRBD2; V gene: TRBV2; J gene: TRBJ2-7
CDR3 DNA: TGCGCCAGCAGCTTGACTAGCGGGGCGAACTACGAGCAGTACTTC; CDR3 protein: CASSLTSGANYEQYF; clone size: -; D gene: TRBD2; V gene: TRBV5-1; J gene: TRBJ2-7
CDR3 DNA: TGTGCCAGCAGTTCCTCCCCAGATACGCAGTATTTT; CDR3 protein: CASSSSPDTQYF; clone size: -; D gene: -; V gene: TRBV2; J gene: TRBJ2-3
CDR3 DNA: TGTGCCAGCAGCGCTTGGGACAGACCTCAAGAGACCCAGTACTTC; CDR3 protein: CASSAWDRPQETQYF; clone size: once; D gene: TRBD1; V gene: TRBV9; J gene: TRBJ2-5
CDR3 DNA: TGTGCCAGCAGCCTACGTTATCAGCCCCAGCATTTT; CDR3 protein: CASSLRYQPQHF; clone size: -; D gene: -; V gene: TRBV12-3/TRBV12-4; J gene: TRBJ1-5
CDR3 DNA: TGTGCCAGCGGGGTGACAGGGAGGCCAGATCAGCCCCAGCATTTT; CDR3 protein: CASGVTGRPDQPQHF; clone size: -; D gene: TRBD1; V gene: TRBV19; J gene: TRBJ1-5
CDR3 DNA: TGTGCCAGCAGCTTGACGGCGGGGGTCTACAATGAGCAGTTCTTC; CDR3 protein: CASSLTAGVYNEQFF; clone size: few; D gene: TRBD2; V gene: TRBV5-6; J gene: TRBJ2-1
CDR3 DNA: TGCGCCAGCAGCCCCCTCGGAAACACCATATATTTT; CDR3 protein: CASSPLGNTIYF; clone size: -; D gene: -; V gene: TRBV5-1; J gene: TRBJ1-3
CDR3 DNA: TGTGCCACCAGTGACTCCCGGAAGGGGGATGGGACTGAAGCTTTCTTT; CDR3 protein: CATSDSRKGDGTEAFF; clone size: -; D gene: -; V gene: TRBV24-1; J gene: TRBJ1-1
CDR3 DNA: TGCAGCGTTTCCTTAACAGGGATCACTGAAGCTTTCTTT; CDR3 protein: CSVSLTGITEAFF; clone size: -; D gene: -; V gene: TRBV29-1; J gene: TRBJ1-1
CDR3 DNA: TGCGCCAGCAGCCAAGATCTCGGAGCCTTCGGAGCTCAGCCCCAGCATTTT; CDR3 protein: CASSQDLGAFGAQPQHF; clone size: -; D gene: -; V gene: TRBV4-3; J gene: TRBJ1-5
CDR3 DNA: TGTGCCTGGGGGACCGGGACAACCCTAGATGGCTACACCTTC; CDR3 protein: CAWGTGTTLDGYTF; clone size: -; D gene: -; V gene: TRBV30; J gene: TRBJ1-2
CDR3 DNA: TGTGCCAGCAGTTCAACCTCCGGGACAGGGTCCGAAAAACTGTTTTTT; CDR3 protein: CASSSTSGTGSEKLFF; clone size: -; D gene: TRBD1; V gene: TRBV5-6; J gene: TRBJ1-4
CDR3 DNA: TGTGCCAGCAGCTTGCTCCCAGGGGAAAAACTGTTTTTT; CDR3 protein: CASSLLPGEKLFF; clone size: -; D gene: -; V gene: TRBV5-5; J gene: TRBJ1-4
CDR3 DNA: TGCGCCAGCATGTTAGAGGGGGCCAACGAGCAGTACTTC; CDR3 protein: CASMLEGANEQYF; clone size: few; D gene: TRBD1; V gene: TRBV5-1; J gene: TRBJ2-7
CDR3 DNA: TGCGCCAGCGCAGGACGAGGAGTAGCGCCAGATACGCAGTATTTT; CDR3 protein: CASAGRGVAPDTQYF; clone size: -; D gene: -; V gene: TRBV5-1; J gene: TRBJ2-3
CDR3 DNA: TGTGCCAGCAGCGTCGGGGGGTCTGGGGAGCAGTACTTC; CDR3 protein: CASSVGGSGEQYF; clone size: -; D gene: TRBD2; V gene: TRBV5-4; J gene: TRBJ2-7
CDR3 DNA: TGTGCCAGCACTTACGGGGGAGCGGGGTACACCGGGGAGCTGTTTTTT; CDR3 protein: CASTYGGAGYTGELFF; clone size: -; D gene: TRBD2; V gene: TRBV6-2/TRBV6-3; J gene: TRBJ2-2
CDR3 DNA: TGTGCCAGCAGTTCCTTGACAGGGAGCATCGATGGCTACACCTTC; CDR3 protein: CASSSLTGSIDGYTF; clone size: -; D gene: TRBD1; V gene: TRBV6-5; J gene: TRBJ1-2
CDR3 DNA: TGCGCCAGCAGCTTGGGGGCAGAAGGAAACACCATATATTTT; CDR3 protein: CASSLGAEGNTIYF; clone size: -; D gene: -; V gene: TRBV5-1; J gene: TRBJ1-3
CDR3 DNA: TGTGCCAGCAGCCTCGGACTAGCGGGGGTGGAGACCCAGTACTTC; CDR3 protein: CASSLGLAGVETQYF; clone size: -; D gene: TRBD2; V gene: TRBV7-9; J gene: TRBJ2-5
CDR3 DNA: TGTGCCATCAGTGCAGCGGGGGGCAATCAGCCCCAGCATTTT; CDR3 protein: CAISAAGGNQPQHF; clone size: -; D gene: -; V gene: TRBV10-3; J gene: TRBJ1-5
CDR3 DNA: TGTGCCAGCAGTGTAGACAGACGCCAGCATTTT; CDR3 protein: CASSVDRRQHF; clone size: -; D gene: -; V gene: TRBV2; J gene: TRBJ1-5
CDR3 DNA: TGTGCCAGCAGTTATTCCCCCCGACAGGCGCAGTACTTC; CDR3 protein: CASSYSPRQAQYF; clone size: -; D gene: -; V gene: TRBV12-3/TRBV12-4; J gene: TRBJ2-7
CDR3 DNA: TGCGCCAGCAGCTTATCGGGACTTACCTACACAGATACGCAGTATTTT; CDR3 protein: CASSLSGLTYTDTQYF; clone size: -; D gene: -; V gene: TRBV5-1; J gene: TRBJ2-3
CDR3 DNA: TGTGCCAGCAGCCTAGCGTTTCGGGATACGCAGTATTTT; CDR3 protein: CASSLAFRDTQYF; clone size: -; D gene: -; V gene: TRBV7-2; J gene: TRBJ2-3
CDR3 DNA: TGCGCCAGCAGCAAGAACAGGGATGTCGGCACTGAAGCTTTCTTT; CDR3 protein: CASSKNRDVGTEAFF; clone size: -; D gene: -; V gene: TRBV5-1; J gene: TRBJ1-1
CDR3 DNA: TGTGCCAGCAGCCAAGAGGGGACAGGGGCTCAGCCCCAGCATTTT; CDR3 protein: CASSQEGTGAQPQHF; clone size: -; D gene: TRBD1; V gene: TRBV4-2; J gene: TRBJ1-5
CDR3 DNA: TGTGCCAGCAGCCAAGATACCACAGGTGGCTATGGCTACACCTTC; CDR3 protein: CASSQDTTGGYGYTF; clone size: -; D gene: -; V gene: TRBV3-1/TRBV3-2; J gene: TRBJ1-2
CDR3 DNA: TGTGCCAGCAGCTTGGGTCAGTTCTACAATGAGCAGTTCTTC; CDR3 protein: CASSLGQFYNEQFF; clone size: once; D gene: -; V gene: TRBV5-6; J gene: TRBJ2-1
CDR3 DNA: TGTGCCAGCAGCCGGACTTTTTTTACAGATACGCAGTATTTT; CDR3 protein: CASSRTFFTDTQYF; clone size: -; D gene: -; V gene: TRBV7-3; J gene: TRBJ2-3
CDR3 DNA: TGTGCCAGCAGCTTATCAGGGTTCAATGAGCAGTTCTTC; CDR3 protein: CASSLSGFNEQFF; clone size: -; D gene: -; V gene: TRBV5-6; J gene: TRBJ2-1
CDR3 DNA: TGTGCCAGTAGATGGACAGGGAACAGCAATCAGCCCCAGCATTTT; CDR3 protein: CASRWTGNSNQPQHF; clone size: -; D gene: TRBD1; V gene: TRBV19; J gene: TRBJ1-5
CDR3 DNA: TGTGCCAGCAGCCACATGGGGACAGGGGTATACAATGAGCAGTTCTTC; CDR3 protein: CASSHMGTGVYNEQFF; clone size: -; D gene: TRBD1; V gene: TRBV7-3; J gene: TRBJ2-1
CDR3 DNA: TGTGCCTGGAGTGTAGGCAGGGTAGGAGAGACCCAGTACTTC; CDR3 protein: CAWSVGRVGETQYF; clone size: -; D gene: -; V gene: TRBV30; J gene: TRBJ2-5
CDR3 DNA: TGTGCCAGCAGCTCTCTGAGCGGGCTGTCCTACAATGAGCAGTTCTTC; CDR3 protein: CASSSLSGLSYNEQFF; clone size: -; D gene: -; V gene: TRBV5-4; J gene: TRBJ2-1
CDR3 DNA: TGTGCCAGCAGTTACTCGAGGCTAGCGGGGGGCACCGGGGAGCTGTTTTTT; CDR3 protein: CASSYSRLAGGTGELFF; clone size: -; D gene: TRBD2; V gene: TRBV6-2/TRBV6-3; J gene: TRBJ2-2
CDR3 DNA: TGTGCCAGCAGTCCCCGACAGGGGTGGGGGGGTGAAAAACTGTTTTTT; CDR3 protein: CASSPRQGWGGEKLFF; clone size: -; D gene: TRBD1; V gene: TRBV28; J gene: TRBJ1-4
CDR3 DNA: TGCGCCAGCAGCTTGGGTGTTGGCCCCGCTGAGCCCCAGCATTTT; CDR3 protein: CASSLGVGPAEPQHF; clone size: few; D gene: -; V gene: TRBV5-1; J gene: TRBJ1-5
CDR3 DNA: TGTGCCAGCAGCTTAGAGTCACACCGTTCACCCCTCCACTTT; CDR3 protein: CASSLESHRSPLHF; clone size: once; D gene: -; V gene: TRBV7-2; J gene: TRBJ1-6
CDR3 DNA: TGTGCCATCAGTGTCCGGGGGGAGACCCAGTACTTC; CDR3 protein: CAISVRGETQYF; clone size: -; D gene: -; V gene: TRBV10-3; J gene: TRBJ2-5
CDR3 DNA: TGTGCCAGCACCGGGATTAGGATGAACACTGAAGCTTTCTTT; CDR3 protein: CASTGIRMNTEAFF; clone size: -; D gene: -; V gene: TRBV28; J gene: TRBJ1-1
CDR3 DNA: TGTGCCAGCAGTTTATCGGTTACAGGGAACGATCAGCCCCAGCATTTT; CDR3 protein: CASSLSVTGNDQPQHF; clone size: -; D gene: -; V gene: TRBV27; J gene: TRBJ1-5
CDR3 DNA: TGTGCCAGCAGCTTAGGGGGACTAGCAGAAGAGACCCAGTACTTC; CDR3 protein: CASSLGGLAEETQYF; clone size: -; D gene: TRBD2; V gene: TRBV11-3; J gene: TRBJ2-5
CDR3 DNA: TGCGCCAGCAGCTTGAATCTTTTTGCGGGGGGGCAGGGCCAGTACTTC; CDR3 protein: CASSLNLFAGGQGQYF; clone size: once; D gene: TRBD2; V gene: TRBV5-1; J gene: TRBJ2-5
CDR3 DNA: TGTGCCAGCAGCCACCGAGGGTCAGATGAAAAACTGTTTTTT; CDR3 protein: CASSHRGSDEKLFF; clone size: -; D gene: -; V gene: TRBV3-1/TRBV3-2; J gene: TRBJ1-4
CDR3 DNA: TGTGCCAGCAGTTCCCTCCAGGGGGGCCTAGGCGGCTACACCTTC; CDR3 protein: CASSSLQGGLGGYTF; clone size: -; D gene: TRBD1; V gene: TRBV6-4; J gene: TRBJ1-2
CDR3 DNA: TGTGCCAGCAGGTCTGGAGTCTACAATGAGCAGTTCTTC; CDR3 protein: CASRSGVYNEQFF; clone size: -; D gene: -; V gene: TRBV11-2; J gene: TRBJ2-1